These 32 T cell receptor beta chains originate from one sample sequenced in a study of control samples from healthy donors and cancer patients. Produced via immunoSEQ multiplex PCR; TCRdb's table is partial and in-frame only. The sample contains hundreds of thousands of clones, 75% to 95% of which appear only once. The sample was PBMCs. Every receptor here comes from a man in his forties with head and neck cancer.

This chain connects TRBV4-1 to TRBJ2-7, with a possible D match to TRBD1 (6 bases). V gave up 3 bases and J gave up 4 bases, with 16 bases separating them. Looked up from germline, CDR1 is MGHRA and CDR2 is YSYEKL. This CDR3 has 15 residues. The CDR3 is CASSHPLEGGYEQYF. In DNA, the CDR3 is TGCGCCAGCAGCCACCCCCTGGAAGGGGGTTACGAGCAGTACTTC.

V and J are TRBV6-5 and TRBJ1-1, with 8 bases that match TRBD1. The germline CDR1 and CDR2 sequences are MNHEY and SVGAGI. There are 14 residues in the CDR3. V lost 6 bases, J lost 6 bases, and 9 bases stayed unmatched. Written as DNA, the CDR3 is TGTGCCAGCAGGACCTCAGGGGGCGCTTCTGAAGCTTTCTTT. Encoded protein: CASRTSGGASEAFF.

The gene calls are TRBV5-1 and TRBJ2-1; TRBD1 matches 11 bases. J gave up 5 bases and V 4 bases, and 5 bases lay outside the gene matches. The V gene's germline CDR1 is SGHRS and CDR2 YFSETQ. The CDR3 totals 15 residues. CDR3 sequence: CASSRLGQGDNEQFF. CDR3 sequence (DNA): TGCGCCAGCAGCCGATTGGGACAGGGGGACAATGAGCAGTTCTTC.

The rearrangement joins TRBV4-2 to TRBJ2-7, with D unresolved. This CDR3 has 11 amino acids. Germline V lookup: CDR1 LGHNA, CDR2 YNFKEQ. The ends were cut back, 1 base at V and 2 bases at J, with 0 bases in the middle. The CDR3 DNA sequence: TGTGCCAGCAGCCAAGCCTACGAGCAGTACTTC. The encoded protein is CASSQAYEQYF.

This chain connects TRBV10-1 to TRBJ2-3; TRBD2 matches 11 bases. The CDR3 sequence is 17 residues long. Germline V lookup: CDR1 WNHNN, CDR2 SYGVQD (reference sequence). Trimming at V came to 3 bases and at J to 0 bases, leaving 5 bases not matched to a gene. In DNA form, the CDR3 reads TGCGCCAGCAGTGACGGGGGACTAGCGGCCAGCACAGATACGCAGTATTTT. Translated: CASSDGGLAASTDTQYF.

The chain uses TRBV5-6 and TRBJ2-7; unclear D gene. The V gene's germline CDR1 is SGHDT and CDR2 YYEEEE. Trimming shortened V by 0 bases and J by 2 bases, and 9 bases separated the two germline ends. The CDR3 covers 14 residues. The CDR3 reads CASSLGEGTYEQYF. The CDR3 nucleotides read TGTGCCAGCAGCTTGGGAGAAGGCACCTACGAGCAGTACTTC.

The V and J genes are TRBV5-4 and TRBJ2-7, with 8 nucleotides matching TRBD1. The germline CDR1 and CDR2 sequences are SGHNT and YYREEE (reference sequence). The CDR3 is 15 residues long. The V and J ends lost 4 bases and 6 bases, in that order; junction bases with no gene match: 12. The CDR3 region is CASSIGQGINREQYF. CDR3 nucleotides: TGTGCCAGCAGCATCGGACAGGGCATAAATCGCGAGCAGTACTTC.

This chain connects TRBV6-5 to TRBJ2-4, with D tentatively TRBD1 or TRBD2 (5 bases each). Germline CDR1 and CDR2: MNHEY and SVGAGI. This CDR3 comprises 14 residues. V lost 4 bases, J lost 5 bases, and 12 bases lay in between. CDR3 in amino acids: CASSCRDEENIQYF. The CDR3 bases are TGTGCCAGCAGTTGCCGGGACGAGGAAAACATTCAGTACTTC.

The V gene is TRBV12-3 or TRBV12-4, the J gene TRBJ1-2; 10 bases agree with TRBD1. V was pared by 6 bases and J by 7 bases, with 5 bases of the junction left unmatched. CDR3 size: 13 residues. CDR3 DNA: TGTGCCAGCAGGCAGGGACAGGGGTTTGGCTACACCTTC. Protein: CASRQGQGFGYTF.

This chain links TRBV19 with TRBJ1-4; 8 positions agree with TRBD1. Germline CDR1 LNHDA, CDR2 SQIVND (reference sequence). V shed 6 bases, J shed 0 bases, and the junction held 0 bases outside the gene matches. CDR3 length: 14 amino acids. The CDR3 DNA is TGTGCCAGTAGGGACAGGGCAACTAATGAAAAACTGTTTTTT. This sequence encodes CASRDRATNEKLFF. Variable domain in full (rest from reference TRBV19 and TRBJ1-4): DGGITQSPKYLFRKEGQNVTLSCEQNLNHDAMYWYRQDPGQGLRLIYYSQIVNDFQKGDIAEGYSVSREKKESFPLTVTSAQKNPTAFYLCASRDRATNEKLFFGSGTQLSVL.

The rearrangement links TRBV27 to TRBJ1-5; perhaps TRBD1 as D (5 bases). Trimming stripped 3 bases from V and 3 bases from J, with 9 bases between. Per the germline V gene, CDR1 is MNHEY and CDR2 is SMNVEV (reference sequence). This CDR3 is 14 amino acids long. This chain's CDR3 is CASSLGRANQPQHF. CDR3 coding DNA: TGTGCCAGCAGTTTGGGCAGGGCCAATCAGCCCCAGCATTTT.

This CDR3 reads CASSQVGGGQPQHF. The CDR3 DNA reads as TGTGCCAGCAGCCAAGTGGGGGGGGGCCAGCCCCAGCATTTT. The chain uses TRBV4-2 and TRBJ1-5, with a weak D call TRBD1 (6 bases). In germline, CDR1 is LGHNA, CDR2 YNFKEQ. The CDR3 contains 14 residues. Trimming took 1 base from V and 7 from J, leaving 11 bases between them.

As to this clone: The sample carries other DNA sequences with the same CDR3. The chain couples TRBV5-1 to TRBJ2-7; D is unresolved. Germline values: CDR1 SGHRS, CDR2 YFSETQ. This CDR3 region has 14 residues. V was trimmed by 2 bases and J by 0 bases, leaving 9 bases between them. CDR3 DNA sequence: TGCGCCAGCAGCTTAGGACCGCGCTCCTACGAGCAGTACTTC. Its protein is CASSLGPRSYEQYF.

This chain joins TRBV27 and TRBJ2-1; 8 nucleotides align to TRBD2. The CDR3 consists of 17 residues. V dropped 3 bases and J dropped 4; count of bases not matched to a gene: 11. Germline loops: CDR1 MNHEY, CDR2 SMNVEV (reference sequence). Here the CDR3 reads CASSFGASGPSYNEQFF. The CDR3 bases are TGTGCCAGCAGTTTTGGAGCTAGCGGGCCTAGTTACAATGAGCAGTTCTTC.

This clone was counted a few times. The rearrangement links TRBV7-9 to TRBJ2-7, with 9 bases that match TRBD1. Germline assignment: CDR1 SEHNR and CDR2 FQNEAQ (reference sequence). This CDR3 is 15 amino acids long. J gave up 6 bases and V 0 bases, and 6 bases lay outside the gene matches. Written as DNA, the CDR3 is TGTGCCAGCAGCTTAGCTCGGACACAGGGGGCCGAGCAGTACTTC. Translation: CASSLARTQGAEQYF.

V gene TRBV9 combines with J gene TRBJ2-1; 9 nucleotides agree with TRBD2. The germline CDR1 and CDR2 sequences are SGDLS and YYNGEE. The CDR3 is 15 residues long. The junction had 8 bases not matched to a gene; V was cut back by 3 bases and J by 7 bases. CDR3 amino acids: CASSADGLAGNEQFF. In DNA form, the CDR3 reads TGTGCCAGCAGCGCCGACGGGCTAGCGGGAAATGAGCAGTTCTTC.

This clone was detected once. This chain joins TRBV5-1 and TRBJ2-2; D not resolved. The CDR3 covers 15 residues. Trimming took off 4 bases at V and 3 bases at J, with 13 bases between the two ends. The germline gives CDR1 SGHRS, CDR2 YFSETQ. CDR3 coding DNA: TGCGCCAGCAGCCCTTTGACGGACCACACCGGGGAGCTGTTTTTT. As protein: CASSPLTDHTGELFF.

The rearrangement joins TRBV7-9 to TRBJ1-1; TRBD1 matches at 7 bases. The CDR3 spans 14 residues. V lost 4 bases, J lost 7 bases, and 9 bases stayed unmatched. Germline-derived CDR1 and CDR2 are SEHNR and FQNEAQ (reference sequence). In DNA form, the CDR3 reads TGTGCCAGCAGCTCTCTTCAGACAGGGCATGAAGCTTTCTTT. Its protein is CASSSLQTGHEAFF.

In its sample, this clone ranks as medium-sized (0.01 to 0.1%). The CDR3 region has the DNA TGCGCCAGCAGCCAAGACTTCTCCGGCACTGAAGCTTTCTTT. Translating gives CASSQDFSGTEAFF. The chain employs TRBV4-3 and TRBJ1-1; no definite D call. V lost 0 bases and J 4 bases, leaving 9 bases between the germline ends. Germline lookup yields CDR1 LGHNA and CDR2 YSLEER. The CDR3 loop spans 14 amino acids.

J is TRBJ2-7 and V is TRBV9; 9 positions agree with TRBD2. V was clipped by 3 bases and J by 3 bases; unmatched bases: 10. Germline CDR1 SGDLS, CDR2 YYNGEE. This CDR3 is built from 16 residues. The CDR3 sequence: CASSALLSGGIYEQYF. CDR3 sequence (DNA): TGTGCCAGCAGCGCCCTCCTGAGCGGGGGGATCTACGAGCAGTACTTC.

The CDR3: CAWSSQDRRETQYF. The CDR3 DNA reads as TGTGCCTGGAGTTCTCAGGACAGACGGGAGACCCAGTACTTC. This chain links TRBV30 with TRBJ2-5, with D possibly TRBD1 on 6 matching bases. This CDR3 contains 14 residues. CDR1 and CDR2 from the germline V gene are GTSNPN and SVGIG (reference sequence). V dropped 2 bases and J dropped 5 bases, with 15 bases sitting between them.

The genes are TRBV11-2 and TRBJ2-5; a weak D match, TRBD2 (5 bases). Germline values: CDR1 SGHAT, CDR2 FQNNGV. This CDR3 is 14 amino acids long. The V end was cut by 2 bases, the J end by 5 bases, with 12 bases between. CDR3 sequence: CASSLNPGSETQYF. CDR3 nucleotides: TGTGCCAGCAGCTTAAATCCGGGGTCCGAGACCCAGTACTTC.

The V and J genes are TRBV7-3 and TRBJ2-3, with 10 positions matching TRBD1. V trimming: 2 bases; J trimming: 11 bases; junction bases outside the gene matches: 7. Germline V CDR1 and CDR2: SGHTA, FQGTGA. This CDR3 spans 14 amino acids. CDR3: CASSLDRGRGEQYF. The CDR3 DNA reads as TGTGCCAGCAGCTTAGACAGGGGGCGAGGCGAGCAGTATTTT.

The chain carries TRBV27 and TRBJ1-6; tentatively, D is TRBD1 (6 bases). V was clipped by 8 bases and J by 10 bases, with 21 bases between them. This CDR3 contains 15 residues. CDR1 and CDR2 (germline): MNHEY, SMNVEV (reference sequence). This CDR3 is CASRQGSARGSPLHF. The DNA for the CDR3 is TGTGCCAGCCGGCAGGGGAGCGCTAGGGGATCACCCCTCCACTTT.

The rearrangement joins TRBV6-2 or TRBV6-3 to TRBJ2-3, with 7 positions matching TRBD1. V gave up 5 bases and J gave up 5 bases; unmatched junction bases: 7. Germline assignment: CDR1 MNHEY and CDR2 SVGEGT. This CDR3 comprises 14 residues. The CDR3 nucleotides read TGTGCCAGCAGTAATACAGGGGCGGAAGATACGCAGTATTTT. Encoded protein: CASSNTGAEDTQYF.

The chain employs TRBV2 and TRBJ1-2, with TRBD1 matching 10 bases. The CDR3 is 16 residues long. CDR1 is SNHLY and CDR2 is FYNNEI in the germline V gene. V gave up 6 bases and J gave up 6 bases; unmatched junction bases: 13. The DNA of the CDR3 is TGTGCCAGCAGATCATTTCCGGGACAGGGGAGAGATGGCTACACCTTC. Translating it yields CASRSFPGQGRDGYTF.

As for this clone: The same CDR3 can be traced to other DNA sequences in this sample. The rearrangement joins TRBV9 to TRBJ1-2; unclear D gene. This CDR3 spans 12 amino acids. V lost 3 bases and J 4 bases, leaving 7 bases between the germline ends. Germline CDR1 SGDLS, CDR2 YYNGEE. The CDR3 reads CASSDRAYGYTF. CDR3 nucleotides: TGTGCCAGCAGCGACCGGGCCTATGGCTACACCTTC.

CDR3 region: CASSQVRGRAVETQYF. The CDR3 nucleotides read TGTGCCAGCAGCCAAGTTCGCGGGAGGGCCGTAGAGACCCAGTACTTC. This sequence joins TRBV3-1 (or the pseudogene TRBV3-2) and TRBJ2-5, with 9 bases that match TRBD2. V dropped 1 base and J dropped 4; count of bases not matched to a gene: 7. Germline V lookup: CDR1 LGHDT, CDR2 YNNKEL (reference sequence). The length of the CDR3 is 16 residues.

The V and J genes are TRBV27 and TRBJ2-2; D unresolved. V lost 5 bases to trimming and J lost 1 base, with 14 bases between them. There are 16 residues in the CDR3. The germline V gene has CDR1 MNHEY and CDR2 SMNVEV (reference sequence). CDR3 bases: TGTGCCAGCAGTCCCTCCTGGATGGGGAACACCGGGGAGCTGTTTTTT. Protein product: CASSPSWMGNTGELFF.

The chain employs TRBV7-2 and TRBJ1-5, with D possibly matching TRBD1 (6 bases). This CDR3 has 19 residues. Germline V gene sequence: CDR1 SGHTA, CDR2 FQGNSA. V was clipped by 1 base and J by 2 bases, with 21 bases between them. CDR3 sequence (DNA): TGTGCCAGCAGCTTAGACGGATACACCCACAGGGTTGGCAATCAGCCCCAGCATTTT. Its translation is CASSLDGYTHRVGNQPQHF.

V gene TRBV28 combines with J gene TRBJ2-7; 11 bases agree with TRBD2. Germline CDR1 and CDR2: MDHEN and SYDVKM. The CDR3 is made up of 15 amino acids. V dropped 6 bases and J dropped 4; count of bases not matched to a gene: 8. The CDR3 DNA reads TGTGCCAGCAGCCCTACTAGCGGGAGTGTATACGAGCAGTACTTC. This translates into CASSPTSGSVYEQYF. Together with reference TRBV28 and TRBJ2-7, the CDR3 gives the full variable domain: DVKVTQSSRYLVKRTGEKVFLECVQDMDHENMFWYRQDPGLGLRLIYFSYDVKMKEKGDIPEGYSVSREKKERFSLILESASTNQTSMYLCASSPTSGSVYEQYFGPGTRLTVT.

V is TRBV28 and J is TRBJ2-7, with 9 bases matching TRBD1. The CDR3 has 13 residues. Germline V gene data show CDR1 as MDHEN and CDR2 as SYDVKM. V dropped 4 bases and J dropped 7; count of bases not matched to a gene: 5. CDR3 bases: TGTGCCAGCAGTTCGGGACAGGGAGGGGAGCAGTACTTC. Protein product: CASSSGQGGEQYF.